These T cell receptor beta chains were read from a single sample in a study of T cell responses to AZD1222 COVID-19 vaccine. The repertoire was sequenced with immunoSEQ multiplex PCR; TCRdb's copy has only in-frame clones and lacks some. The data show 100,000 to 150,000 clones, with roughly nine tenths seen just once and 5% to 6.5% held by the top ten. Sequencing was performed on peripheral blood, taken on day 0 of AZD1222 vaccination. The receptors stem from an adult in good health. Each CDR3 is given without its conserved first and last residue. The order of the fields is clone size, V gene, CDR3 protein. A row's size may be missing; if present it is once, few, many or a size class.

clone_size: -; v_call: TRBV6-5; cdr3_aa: ASSPKILDTQY
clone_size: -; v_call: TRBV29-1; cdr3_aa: SAAGLGDNEQF
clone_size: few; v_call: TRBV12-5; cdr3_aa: ASGPPGQGVSGNTIY
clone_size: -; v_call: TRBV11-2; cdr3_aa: ASSYSLTGVGSPLH
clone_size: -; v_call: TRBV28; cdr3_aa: ASRTVLTDTQY
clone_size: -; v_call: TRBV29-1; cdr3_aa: SVVGGYGDNQPQH
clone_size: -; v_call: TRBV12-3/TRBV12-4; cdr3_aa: ASSLRQAGELF
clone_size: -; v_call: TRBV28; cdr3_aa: ASSMNINYGYT
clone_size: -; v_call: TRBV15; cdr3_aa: ATSVWAGGSNQPQH
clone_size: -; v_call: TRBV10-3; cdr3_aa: AISESKFTEAF
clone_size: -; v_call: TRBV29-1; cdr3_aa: SAKREEWSGNTIY
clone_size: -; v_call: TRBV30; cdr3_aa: AWSPGEYGYT
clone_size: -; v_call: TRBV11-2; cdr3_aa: ASSTSGLASTDTQY
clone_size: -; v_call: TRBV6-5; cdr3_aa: ASRQTGYHEQY
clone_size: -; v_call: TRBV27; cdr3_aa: ASSFWPLNAQPQH
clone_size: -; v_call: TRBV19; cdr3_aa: ASSIGTAGNTIY
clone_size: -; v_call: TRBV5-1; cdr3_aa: ASRSLAQNSPLH
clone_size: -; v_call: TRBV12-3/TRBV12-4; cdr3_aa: ASSLASGFEAF
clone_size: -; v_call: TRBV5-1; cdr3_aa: ASTTGGGSNEQF
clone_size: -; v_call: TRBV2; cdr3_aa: ASGLAGAAYEQY
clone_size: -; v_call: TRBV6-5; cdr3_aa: ASTPRAANTEAF
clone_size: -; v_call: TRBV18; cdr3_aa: ASSSTGGDQPQH
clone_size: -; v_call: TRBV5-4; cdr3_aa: ASSLGPSGRANTGELF
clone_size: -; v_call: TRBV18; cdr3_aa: ASSPEGLPYGYT
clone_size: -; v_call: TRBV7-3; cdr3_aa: ASSPTSGTGANVLT
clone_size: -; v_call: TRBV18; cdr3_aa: ASSRNRDGNNYGYT
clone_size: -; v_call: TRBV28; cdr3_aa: ASSLPGSEKLF
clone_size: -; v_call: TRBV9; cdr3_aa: ASSANPLSYGYT